This TCR beta chain is from a study of control samples from healthy donors and cancer patients. TCRdb's copy holds only in-frame clones and misses some; the assay was immunoSEQ multiplex PCR. The sample carries roughly 69,000 clones, approximately 86% recorded once. The germline V gene has CDR1 LGHNA and CDR2 YSLEER. The CDR3 totals 15 residues. V shed 2 bases, J shed 4 bases, and the junction held 8 bases outside the gene matches. Sequenced material: blood. The sequence came from a man between 60 and 75 years old in good health. This chain uses TRBV4-3 with TRBJ2-7, with TRBD1 identical over 7 bases. The CDR3 reads CASSQSATGRYEQYF. In DNA, the CDR3 is TGCGCCAGCAGCCAAAGCGCGACAGGGAGATACGAGCAGTACTTC.